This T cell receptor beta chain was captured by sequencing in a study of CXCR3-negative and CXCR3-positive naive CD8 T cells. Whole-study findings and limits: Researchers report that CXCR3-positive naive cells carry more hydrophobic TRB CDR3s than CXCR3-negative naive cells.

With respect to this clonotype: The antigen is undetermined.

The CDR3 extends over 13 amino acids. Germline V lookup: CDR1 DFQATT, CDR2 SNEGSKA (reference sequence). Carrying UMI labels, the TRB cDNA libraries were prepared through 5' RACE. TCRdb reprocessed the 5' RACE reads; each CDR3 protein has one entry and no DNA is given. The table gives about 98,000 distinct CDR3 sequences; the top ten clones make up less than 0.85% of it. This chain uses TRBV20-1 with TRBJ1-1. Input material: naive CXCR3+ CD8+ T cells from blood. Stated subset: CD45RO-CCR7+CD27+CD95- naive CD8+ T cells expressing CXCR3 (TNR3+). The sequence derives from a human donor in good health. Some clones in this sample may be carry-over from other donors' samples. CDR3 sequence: CSDLFGEVTEAFF.